What follows are 29 T cell receptor beta chains derived from one specimen sequenced in a study of cytomegalovirus exposure and HLA in healthy donors. Primers: 60 Vbeta forward and 13 Jbeta reverse. Sequencing used immunoSEQ multiplex PCR; TCRdb keeps in-frame clones, though not all of them. Of 65,000 to 90,000 clones in the sample, 78% were seen once. Source material: PBMCs. The receptors derive from a woman between 40 and 55 years old in good health and CMV-seropositive.

This clone was counted only a few times. The chain couples TRBV25-1 to TRBJ2-3, with 7 bases matching TRBD2. V shed 0 bases, J shed 0 bases, and the junction held 3 bases outside the gene matches. The CDR3 is 16 amino acids. Germline V lookup: CDR1 MGHDK, CDR2 SYGVNS. This CDR3 reads CASSEYWGGSTDTQYF. CDR3 in DNA: TGTGCCAGCAGTGAATATTGGGGGGGTAGCACAGATACGCAGTATTTT.

The chain combines TRBV7-3 with TRBJ1-2; D is unclear. CDR1 SGHTA and CDR2 FQGTGA come from the germline V gene. This CDR3 contains 14 residues. The ends were cut back, 5 bases at V and 6 bases at J, with 16 bases in the middle. The CDR3 protein is CASSPRWRVDGYTF. The CDR3 DNA reads TGTGCCAGCAGCCCTCGTTGGAGGGTAGATGGCTACACCTTC. The entire variable domain, with the rest obtained from reference TRBV7-3 and TRBJ1-2, is as follows: GAGVSQTPSNKVTEKGKYVELRCDPISGHTALYWYRQSLGQGPEFLIYFQGTGAADDSGLPNDRFFAVRPEGSVSTLKIQRTERGDSAVYLCASSPRWRVDGYTFGSGTRLTVV.

The chain combines TRBV27 with TRBJ2-1, with 11 positions matching TRBD2. This CDR3 contains 14 residues. V was pared by 5 bases and J by 9 bases, with 6 bases of the junction left unmatched. Germline CDR1 and CDR2: MNHEY and SMNVEV (reference sequence). The CDR3 DNA reads TGTGCCAGCAGTCTAGCGGGGGGAGTTGTTGAGCAGTTCTTC. Translating it yields CASSLAGGVVEQFF.

The chain has TRBV5-5 and TRBJ2-3; a possible D gene is TRBD1 (5 bases). V was clipped by 2 bases and J by 4 bases, with 5 bases between them. Per germline, CDR1 SGHKS and CDR2 YYEKEE (reference sequence). The CDR3 covers 12 residues. CDR3 coding DNA: TGTGCCAGCAGCTTAGGGGCAGATACGCAGTATTTT. Translation: CASSLGADTQYF.

The J gene is TRBJ1-3, the V gene TRBV7-3; possible D gene TRBD1, 6 bases. Between the trimmed V and J ends, which lost 5 bases and 4 bases, there was a span of 18 bases. This CDR3 contains 16 residues. CDR1 and CDR2 (germline): SGHTA, FQGTGA. CDR3 amino acids: CASSLGGRGYGNTIYF. In nucleotides, the CDR3 is TGTGCCAGCAGCCTCGGAGGCAGGGGATACGGAAACACCATATATTTT.

The V gene is TRBV23-1, the J gene TRBJ1-1, with D tentatively TRBD1 (5 bases). TRBV23-1 is placed among ORFs of uncertain function. The germline V and J ends were trimmed by 8 bases and 1 base, with 11 bases remaining between them. The CDR3 is 13 residues long. The DNA of the CDR3 is TGCGCCAGCGCCAGGGTACCGAACACTGAAGCTTTCTTT. It is translated as CASARVPNTEAFF.

This clone has only a few counts. The V and J genes are TRBV6-5 and TRBJ1-1; D perhaps matches TRBD1 (5 bases). The germline V gene has CDR1 MNHEY and CDR2 SVGAGI. The CDR3 runs to 13 residues. The V and J ends lost 7 bases and 7 bases respectively, with 16 bases between them. DNA of the CDR3: TGTGCCAGCACCCGGGACGGCGGGAATGAAGCTTTCTTT. It is translated as CASTRDGGNEAFF.

The chain joins TRBV21-1 to TRBJ1-3; the table's D call, TRBD1, was not checked against the DNA. TRBV21-1 is deemed a pseudogene. CDR3 length: 16 residues. CDR3 sequence (DNA): TGTGCCAGCAGCACCATTTCACAGAGCTCTGGAAACACCATATATTTT. Translating gives CASSTISQSSGNTIYF.

The chain joins TRBV4-1 to TRBJ1-4, with 8 bases matching TRBD1. Germline V lookup: CDR1 MGHRA, CDR2 YSYEKL. V was pared by 0 bases and J by 4 bases, with 4 bases of the junction left unmatched. The CDR3 covers 16 residues. CDR3 bases: TGCGCCAGCAGCCAAGATCCGGGACAGGTTAATGAAAAACTGTTTTTT. Translating it yields CASSQDPGQVNEKLFF.

The chain has TRBV2 and TRBJ2-5, with TRBD1 identical over 7 bases. Germline loops: CDR1 SNHLY, CDR2 FYNNEI. The junction had 4 bases not matched to a gene; V was cut back by 8 bases and J by 1 base. The CDR3 has 13 amino acids. CDR3 loop: CASWDSFQETQYF. In DNA form, the CDR3 reads TGTGCCAGCTGGGACAGTTTCCAAGAGACCCAGTACTTC.

This chain links TRBV29-1 with TRBJ1-1; possibly TRBD1 for D (6 bases). The CDR3 loop spans 12 amino acids. CDR1 and CDR2 from the germline V gene are SQVTM and ANQGSEA. The V and J ends lost 8 bases and 4 bases respectively, with 14 bases between them. CDR3 sequence: CSLQGQRTEAFF. The CDR3 coding sequence is TGCAGCCTTCAAGGACAGCGCACTGAAGCTTTCTTT.

The chain couples TRBV9 to TRBJ2-3, with 10 bases identical to TRBD2. Germline-derived CDR1 and CDR2 are SGDLS and YYNGEE. V dropped 0 bases and J dropped 6; count of bases not matched to a gene: 7. There are 16 residues in the CDR3. The CDR3 bases are TGTGCCAGCAGCGTAGGGCCAGCGGGGGGGCAGGATACGCAGTATTTT. Protein: CASSVGPAGGQDTQYF. The full variable domain, with the rest looked up from reference TRBV9 and TRBJ2-3, is DSGVTQTPKHLITATGQRVTLRCSPRSGDLSVYWYQQSLDQGLQFLIQYYNGEERAKGNILERFSAQQFPDLHSELNLSSLELGDSALYFCASSVGPAGGQDTQYFGPGTRLTVL.

V and J are TRBV29-1 and TRBJ2-5, with 9 nucleotides matching TRBD2. Germline-derived CDR1 and CDR2 are SQVTM and ANQGSEA. This CDR3 has 14 amino acids. J gave up 5 bases and V 7 bases, and 11 bases lay outside the gene matches. CDR3 bases: TGCAGCGGTCAAGGGGAGCGGGGGGCCGAGACCCAGTACTTC. It codes for CSGQGERGAETQYF. Full variable domain (missing parts from reference TRBV29-1 and TRBJ2-5): SAVISQKPSRDICQRGTSLTIQCQVDSQVTMMFWYRQQPGQSLTLIATANQGSEATYESGFVIDKFPISRPNLTFSTLTVSNMSPEDSSIYLCSGQGERGAETQYFGPGTRLLVL.

The chain carries TRBV6-5 and TRBJ2-2, with D possibly matching TRBD1 (5 bases). The CDR3 covers 16 residues. Germline CDR1 is MNHEY and CDR2 is SVGAGI. V gave up 2 bases and J gave up 3 bases, with 13 bases separating them. The CDR3 sequence: CASSYPAGKDTGELFF. DNA of the CDR3: TGTGCCAGCAGTTACCCGGCAGGGAAGGACACCGGGGAGCTGTTTTTT.

The J gene is TRBJ1-2, the V gene TRBV5-5, with a weak D call TRBD1 (6 bases). CDR3 size: 15 residues. Germline assignment: CDR1 SGHKS and CDR2 YYEKEE (reference sequence). The V and J ends lost 3 bases and 4 bases respectively, with 16 bases between them. The CDR3 sequence: CASSSQLTGTYGYTF. In nucleotides, the CDR3 is TGTGCCAGCAGCTCGCAACTGACAGGTACCTATGGCTACACCTTC. Complete variable domain (other parts from reference TRBV5-5 and TRBJ1-2): DAGVTQSPTHLIKTRGQQVTLRCSPISGHKSVSWYQQVLGQGPQFIFQYYEKEERGRGNFPDRFSARQFPNYSSELNVNALLLGDSALYLCASSSQLTGTYGYTFGSGTRLTVV.

The rearrangement links TRBV27 to TRBJ1-1; 10 positions match TRBD1. The CDR3 extends over 15 amino acids. The germline gives CDR1 MNHEY, CDR2 SMNVEV (reference sequence). V trimming: 4 bases; J trimming: 4 bases; junction bases outside the gene matches: 6. DNA for the CDR3: TGTGCCAGCAGTTCCTGGACAGGGGGGCCCACTGAAGCTTTCTTT. It specifies CASSSWTGGPTEAFF.

V and J are TRBV29-1 and TRBJ1-1, with 9 bases matching TRBD1. The CDR3 covers 12 residues. The V gene end was trimmed by 6 bases and the J gene end by 5 bases; junction bases not matched to a gene: 4. The germline gives CDR1 SQVTM, CDR2 ANQGSEA. In DNA form, the CDR3 reads TGCAGCGTGACAGGGGGGGTAACTGAAGCTTTCTTT. It encodes CSVTGGVTEAFF.

V and J are TRBV19 and TRBJ2-7, with D possibly TRBD2 on 7 matching bases. This CDR3 has 14 residues. Trimming pared 1 base from V and 2 bases from J, leaving 9 bases between. Germline CDR1 and CDR2: LNHDA and SQIVND (reference sequence). The CDR3 DNA reads as TGTGCCAGTAGTATAGGCGGGGGCCCCTACGAGCAGTACTTC. Amino acid sequence: CASSIGGGPYEQYF.

The V call is TRBV7-9, the J call TRBJ2-2, with TRBD1 identical over 9 bases. Germline values: CDR1 SEHNR, CDR2 FQNEAQ (reference sequence). This CDR3 has 19 residues. V trimming: 1 base; J trimming: 5 bases; junction bases outside the gene matches: 14. CDR3 bases: TGTGCCAGCAGCTTAGGCAGAGGGTACGGGACAGGGCGAACCGGGGAGCTGTTTTTT. This sequence encodes CASSLGRGYGTGRTGELFF.

The chain carries TRBV11-2 and TRBJ2-7, with D maybe TRBD1 (5 bases). The germline V and J ends were trimmed by 5 bases and 0 bases, with 11 bases remaining between them. The CDR3 is 14 residues long. Germline V gene data show CDR1 as SGHAT and CDR2 as FQNNGV. CDR3 sequence: CASSQDSLSYEQYF. CDR3 nucleotide sequence: TGTGCCAGCAGCCAAGACAGTCTCTCCTACGAGCAGTACTTC.

The chain is built from TRBV5-4 and TRBJ2-5; the D is unclear. In germline, CDR1 is SGHNT, CDR2 YYREEE (reference sequence). The CDR3 contains 14 residues. Trimming removed 0 bases from V and 5 bases from J, with 11 bases in between. CDR3 protein: CASSLGLIRETQYF. In DNA form, the CDR3 reads TGTGCCAGCAGCTTGGGCCTGATCCGGGAGACCCAGTACTTC.

The chain recombines TRBV30 with TRBJ1-6; the match to TRBD1 covers 11 bases. This CDR3 comprises 17 residues. CDR1 and CDR2 from the germline V gene are GTSNPN and SVGIG (reference sequence). The J segment lost 8 bases and the V segment lost 1 base, leaving 10 bases of the junction unmatched. The CDR3 DNA reads TGTGCCTGGAGTGCGGCCTCTCCGGGACAGGGGGATTCACCCCTCCACTTT. Translation gives CAWSAASPGQGDSPLHF.

The chain joins TRBV28 to TRBJ2-7; D gene ambiguous. CDR1 MDHEN and CDR2 SYDVKM come from the germline V gene. This CDR3 contains 15 residues. The V end lost 6 bases, the J end lost 5 bases, and 20 bases lay between the germline ends. The CDR3 region has the DNA TGTGCCAGCAGCTCCCAGCGATGGGTCTTCGACGAGCAGTACTTC. This sequence encodes CASSSQRWVFDEQYF. Full variable domain (missing parts from reference TRBV28 and TRBJ2-7): DVKVTQSSRYLVKRTGEKVFLECVQDMDHENMFWYRQDPGLGLRLIYFSYDVKMKEKGDIPEGYSVSREKKERFSLILESASTNQTSMYLCASSSQRWVFDEQYFGPGTRLTVT.

The V gene is TRBV6-4, the J gene TRBJ1-1, with 8 bases aligning to TRBD1. V shed 5 bases and J 5 bases; nucleotides not matched to a gene: 4. The CDR3 is 13 residues long. Per the germline V gene, CDR1 is MRHNA and CDR2 is SNTAGT. The CDR3 coding sequence is TGTGCCAGCAGTTTGGACAGGGAAACTGAAGCTTTCTTT. This sequence encodes CASSLDRETEAFF.

The genes are TRBV19 and TRBJ2-1; tentatively, D is TRBD2 (5 bases). The CDR3 covers 16 residues. Germline V gene data show CDR1 as LNHDA and CDR2 as SQIVND (reference sequence). V was shortened by 1 base and J by 7 bases, with 17 bases between the two germline ends. The CDR3 loop reads CASSIGPGEVGNEQFF. CDR3 sequence (DNA): TGTGCCAGTAGTATAGGCCCCGGGGAAGTCGGGAATGAGCAGTTCTTC.

The chain joins TRBV9 to TRBJ2-3; weak D call: TRBD2 (6 bases). Germline V CDR1 and CDR2: SGDLS, YYNGEE. The V end lost 0 bases, the J end lost 0 bases, and 14 bases lay between the germline ends. The CDR3 is 17 residues long. The CDR3 bases are TGTGCCAGCAGCGTAGGGCCTCCGGAGGGTAGCACAGATACGCAGTATTTT. It encodes CASSVGPPEGSTDTQYF.

The chain is built from TRBV7-2 and TRBJ2-5; TRBD2 agrees at 11 bases. Germline V gives CDR1 SGHTA, CDR2 FQGNSA. V shed 5 bases and J 4 bases; nucleotides not matched to a gene: 6. The CDR3 is made up of 15 amino acids. The CDR3 is CASSKLAGGVETQYF. CDR3 in DNA: TGTGCCAGCAGCAAGCTAGCGGGGGGTGTAGAGACCCAGTACTTC.

The chain uses TRBV18 and TRBJ1-5; 8 bases map to TRBD1. The germline CDR1 and CDR2 sequences are KGHSH and LQKENI. The CDR3 extends over 15 amino acids. V was pared by 3 bases and J by 5 bases, with 6 bases of the junction left unmatched. This chain's CDR3 is CASSPTGQEDQPQHF. The CDR3 DNA reads TGTGCCAGCTCACCCACGGGACAGGAGGATCAGCCCCAGCATTTT. The full variable domain, with the rest looked up from reference TRBV18 and TRBJ1-5, is NAGVMQNPRHLVRRRGQEARLRCSPMKGHSHVYWYRQLPEEGLKFMVYLQKENIIDESGMPKERFSAEFPKEGPSILRIQQVVRGDSAAYFCASSPTGQEDQPQHFGDGTRLSIL.

The chain links TRBV5-1 to TRBJ1-1; D is perhaps TRBD1 (6 bases). The CDR3 is made up of 14 amino acids. Germline V lookup: CDR1 SGHRS, CDR2 YFSETQ. V was trimmed by 4 bases and J by 1 base, leaving 11 bases between them. DNA of the CDR3: TGCGCCAGCAGCAGAGAACAGGGGAACACTGAAGCTTTCTTT. Translating gives CASSREQGNTEAFF.